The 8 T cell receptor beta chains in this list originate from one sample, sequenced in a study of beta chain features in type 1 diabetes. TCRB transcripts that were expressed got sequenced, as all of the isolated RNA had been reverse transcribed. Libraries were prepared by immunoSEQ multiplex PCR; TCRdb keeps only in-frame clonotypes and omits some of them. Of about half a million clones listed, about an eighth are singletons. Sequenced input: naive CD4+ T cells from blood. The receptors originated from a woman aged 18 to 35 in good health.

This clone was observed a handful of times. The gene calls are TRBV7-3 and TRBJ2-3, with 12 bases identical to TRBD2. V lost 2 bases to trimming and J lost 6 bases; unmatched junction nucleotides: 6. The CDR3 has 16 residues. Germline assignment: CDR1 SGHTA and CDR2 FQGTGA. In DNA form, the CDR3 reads TGTGCCAGCAGCTTAGGGGCTAGCGGGAGGGCCGATACGCAGTATTTT. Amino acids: CASSLGASGRADTQYF.

Here the CDR3 reads CAWRGPGSGEKLFF. In nucleotides, the CDR3 is TGTGCCTGGAGGGGGCCTGGGAGCGGCGAAAAACTGTTTTTT. The chain links TRBV30 to TRBJ1-4, with a tentative D call TRBD1 (5 bases). Trimming took off 3 bases at V and 8 bases at J, with 16 bases between the two ends. This CDR3 comprises 14 residues. Per germline, CDR1 GTSNPN and CDR2 SVGIG (reference sequence).

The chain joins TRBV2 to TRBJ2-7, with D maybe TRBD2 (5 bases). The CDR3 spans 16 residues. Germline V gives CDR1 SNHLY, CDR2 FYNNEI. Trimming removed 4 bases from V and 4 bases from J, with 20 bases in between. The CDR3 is CASSGRRVGNRYEQYF. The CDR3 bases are TGTGCCAGCAGTGGGCGACGGGTCGGGAATAGATACGAGCAGTACTTC.

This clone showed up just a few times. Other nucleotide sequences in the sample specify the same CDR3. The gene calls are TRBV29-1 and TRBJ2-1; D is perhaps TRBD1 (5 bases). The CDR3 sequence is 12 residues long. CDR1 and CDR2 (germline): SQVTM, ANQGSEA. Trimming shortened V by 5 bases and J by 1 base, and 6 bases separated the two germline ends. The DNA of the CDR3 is TGCAGCGTTTACAGGTCCTACAATGAGCAGTTCTTC. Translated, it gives CSVYRSYNEQFF.

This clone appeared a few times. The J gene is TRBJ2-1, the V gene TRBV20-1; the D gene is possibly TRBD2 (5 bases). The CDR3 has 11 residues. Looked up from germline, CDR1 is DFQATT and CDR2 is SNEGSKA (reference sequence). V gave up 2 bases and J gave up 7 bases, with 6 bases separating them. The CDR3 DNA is TGCAGTGCTAGATGGAGGAATGAGCAGTTCTTC. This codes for CSARWRNEQFF.

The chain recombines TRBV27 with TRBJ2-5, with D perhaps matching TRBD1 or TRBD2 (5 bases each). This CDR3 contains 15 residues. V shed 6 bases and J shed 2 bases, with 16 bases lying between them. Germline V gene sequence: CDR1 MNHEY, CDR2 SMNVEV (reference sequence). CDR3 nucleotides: TGTGCCAGCAGCCTTTTTCTGAGGGGTCAAGAGACCCAGTACTTC. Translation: CASSLFLRGQETQYF.

The CDR3 DNA sequence: TGTGCCAGCAGCTTAGCGTCTAGCGGGGCCTACAATGAGCAGTTCTTC. This translates into CASSLASSGAYNEQFF. V gene TRBV7-2 combines with J gene TRBJ2-1; 9 bases map to TRBD2. With V trimmed by 0 bases and J by 2 bases, 2 bases remained unmatched. CDR1 and CDR2 from the germline V gene are SGHTA and FQGNSA. This CDR3 spans 16 amino acids.

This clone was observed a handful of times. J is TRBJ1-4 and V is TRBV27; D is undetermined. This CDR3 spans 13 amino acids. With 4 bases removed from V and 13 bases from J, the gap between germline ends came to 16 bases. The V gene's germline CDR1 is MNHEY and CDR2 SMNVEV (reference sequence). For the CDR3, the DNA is TGTGCCAGCAGTTCCTCCTTGGACTCAGCACTGTTTTTT. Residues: CASSSSLDSALFF.